One sample yielded the 19 T cell receptor beta chains listed below, sequenced in a study of cytomegalovirus exposure and HLA in healthy donors (dated by TCRdb to the late 2010s). Libraries were made using the immunoSEQ multiplex PCR assay. The multiplex PCR relied on a mix of 60 forward primers for TCR Vbeta segments and 13 reverse primers for TCR Jbeta segments. Here the immuneACCESS table is served through TCRdb, limited to in-frame sequences with V and J called. Missing clones are a known gap in these copies; in checked studies unresolved V genes cover under half, and the rest lacks a known reason. The sample table records under 200,000 clones; more than 60% of these occur just once. The leading ten clones occupy about 1.3% of the sample. Input material: PBMCs. The receptor source for this set is a woman between 25 and 40 years old in good health and CMV-seronegative.

The chain recombines TRBV2 with TRBJ2-7; the D gene is possibly TRBD1 (5 bases). The V end lost 6 bases, the J end lost 4 bases, and 10 bases lay between the germline ends. Germline V gene sequence: CDR1 SNHLY, CDR2 FYNNEI. The CDR3 is 12 amino acids. In DNA form, the CDR3 reads TGTGCCAGCAGGGTGCCAGGGTACGAGCAGTACTTC. This encodes CASRVPGYEQYF.

The chain has TRBV2 and TRBJ2-3; TRBD1 aligns across 9 bases. The germline CDR1 and CDR2 sequences are SNHLY and FYNNEI. CDR3 size: 12 residues. The V segment lost 6 bases and the J segment 5 bases; nucleotides outside the gene matches: 0. The CDR3 region has the DNA TGTGCCAGCAGGGACAGGGGAGATACGCAGTATTTT. It specifies CASRDRGDTQYF.

Remarks on this clone: A read error may produce the germline difference seen at one junction end. The chain recombines TRBV15 with TRBJ2-6, with a tentative D call TRBD1 (5 bases). The length of the CDR3 is 18 residues. Germline V CDR1 and CDR2: LNHNV, YYDKDF (reference sequence). CDR3 in amino acids: CATSRLPSRAPGANGLTF. In DNA, the CDR3 is TGTGCCACCAGCAGATTGCCGTCCAGGGCTCCTGGGGCCAACGGCCTGACTTTC.

This clone appeared a single time. The chain employs TRBV7-9 and TRBJ1-3; D is uncertain. Germline CDR1 and CDR2: SEHNR and FQNEAQ (reference sequence). V was trimmed by 1 base and J by 4 bases, leaving 11 bases between them. The CDR3 length is 15 residues. The CDR3 spells CASSLGEGAGNTIYF. The CDR3 DNA sequence: TGTGCCAGCAGCTTAGGAGAGGGTGCAGGAAACACCATATATTTT.

This clone was seen only a few times. The chain couples TRBV14 to TRBJ2-1; the match to TRBD2 covers 12 bases. Per germline, CDR1 SGHDN and CDR2 FVKESK. This CDR3 comprises 15 residues. The V gene end was trimmed by 4 bases and the J gene end by 7 bases; junction bases not matched to a gene: 5. CDR3 DNA sequence: TGTGCCAGCAGCCTCCGACTAGCGGGGGCAAATGAGCAGTTCTTC. Translated: CASSLRLAGANEQFF.

This clone was picked up a small number of times. The chain has TRBV15 and TRBJ2-7, with D perhaps TRBD2 (5 bases). This CDR3 comprises 15 residues. The V gene's germline CDR1 is LNHNV and CDR2 YYDKDF (reference sequence). Trimming stripped 0 bases from V and 5 bases from J, with 14 bases between. The CDR3 region is CATSRERNRGHEQYF. Written as DNA, the CDR3 is TGTGCCACCAGCAGAGAAAGAAACCGCGGGCACGAGCAGTACTTC.

This chain uses TRBV5-4 with TRBJ2-7; a possible D gene is TRBD2 (5 bases). Germline V CDR1 and CDR2: SGHNT, YYREEE (reference sequence). Trimming took off 3 bases at V and 6 bases at J, with 22 bases between the two ends. The CDR3 extends over 16 amino acids. CDR3: CASSSLQLVNPSEQYF. The CDR3 coding sequence is TGTGCCAGCAGCTCCCTCCAACTAGTCAACCCAAGCGAGCAGTACTTC.

The genes are TRBV27 and TRBJ2-3; TRBD2 matches 10 bases. The CDR3 contains 18 residues. CDR1 and CDR2 from the germline V gene are MNHEY and SMNVEV (reference sequence). The junction had 10 bases not matched to a gene; V was cut back by 1 base and J by 3 bases. CDR3 sequence: CASSLYPASGGMTDTQYF. The CDR3 DNA sequence: TGTGCCAGCAGTTTATACCCCGCTAGCGGGGGAATGACAGATACGCAGTATTTT.

The J gene is TRBJ2-1, the V gene TRBV5-1; tentatively, D is TRBD1 (7 bases). This CDR3 comprises 14 residues. In germline, CDR1 is SGHRS, CDR2 YFSETQ. Trimming shortened V by 0 bases and J by 10 bases, and 14 bases separated the two germline ends. The CDR3 reads CASSLAGGKREQFF. The CDR3 nucleotides read TGCGCCAGCAGCTTGGCAGGGGGGAAGCGAGAGCAGTTCTTC.

The chain is built from TRBV5-6 and TRBJ1-2; 9 bases are a match to TRBD1. The CDR3 consists of 15 residues. The J segment lost 1 base and the V segment lost 3 bases, leaving 4 bases of the junction unmatched. The germline gives CDR1 SGHDT, CDR2 YYEEEE. The CDR3 sequence: CASSWRTGVNYGYTF. The CDR3 DNA follows: TGTGCCAGCAGCTGGAGGACAGGGGTTAACTATGGCTACACCTTC.

The chain combines TRBV2 with TRBJ1-4; 7 nucleotides match TRBD1. Losses at the gene ends were 2 bases for V and 15 bases for J; bases not matched to a gene: 15. The CDR3 length is 15 residues. The V gene's germline CDR1 is SNHLY and CDR2 FYNNEI. CDR3 sequence: CASSERGQQTERVFF. The CDR3 bases are TGTGCCAGCAGTGAAAGGGGACAGCAGACCGAACGGGTGTTTTTT.

The V call is TRBV5-1, the J call TRBJ2-1; 9 bases are shared with TRBD1. Per the germline V gene, CDR1 is SGHRS and CDR2 is YFSETQ. The CDR3 contains 15 residues. Trimming took 6 bases from V and 6 from J; bases not matched to a gene: 10. CDR3 in DNA: TGCGCCAGCAAAACCGGGACAGGGCAGGGCAATGAGCAGTTCTTC. It translates to CASKTGTGQGNEQFF.

This clone was observed a handful of times. An end of the junction differs from the germline gene, which may be a read error. This rearrangement joins TRBV5-6 to TRBJ1-5, with D possibly being TRBD1 (5 bases). This CDR3 is 13 amino acids long. Germline CDR1 and CDR2: SGHDT and YYEEEE. In nucleotides, the CDR3 is TGCGCCGGGGGGAAAAATAGCAATCAGCCCCAGCATTTT. This codes for CAGGKNSNQPQHF.

The chain joins TRBV5-1 to TRBJ2-5, with 7 bases fitting TRBD1. Trimming took 2 bases from V and 3 from J; bases not matched to a gene: 1. Germline assignment: CDR1 SGHRS and CDR2 YFSETQ. The CDR3 is 13 residues long. DNA of the CDR3: TGCGCCAGCAGCTTCGACAGGGAAGAGACCCAGTACTTC. Protein product: CASSFDREETQYF.

Only a few counts were recorded for this clone. The V and J genes are TRBV12-5 and TRBJ2-1, with a weak D call TRBD1 (6 bases). Germline lookup yields CDR1 LGHNT and CDR2 FRNRAP. There are 13 residues in the CDR3. Trimming took 4 bases from V and 4 from J, leaving 8 bases between them. CDR3 residues: CASGWGQYNEQFF. The CDR3 nucleotides read TGTGCTAGTGGTTGGGGGCAATACAATGAGCAGTTCTTC. The whole variable domain, filled in from reference TRBV12-5 and TRBJ2-1, reads DARVTQTPRHKVTEMGQEVTMRCQPILGHNTVFWYRQTMMQGLELLAYFRNRAPLDDSGMPKDRFSAEMPDATLATLKIQPSEPRDSAVYFCASGWGQYNEQFFGPGTRLTVL.

A word on this clone: Sequence at one end of the junction differs from germline and may be a read error. The rearrangement joins TRBV7-9 to TRBJ2-5; 11 positions agree with TRBD2. This CDR3 has 16 residues. The germline CDR1 and CDR2 sequences are SEHNR and FQNEAQ (reference sequence). CDR3 amino acids: CSSSLVAGGRSETQYF. In DNA, the CDR3 is TGTTCCAGCAGCTTAGTAGCGGGGGGGCGATCGGAGACCCAGTACTTC.

The chain carries TRBV5-1 and TRBJ2-2; 8 bases are a match to TRBD2. This CDR3 is 15 amino acids long. V was pared by 3 bases and J by 7 bases, with 8 bases of the junction left unmatched. CDR1 is SGHRS, CDR2 YFSETQ, per germline. The DNA for the CDR3 is TGCGCCAGCAGCTCTCCAGGACTAGCTAACGGGGAGCTGTTTTTT. Translation gives CASSSPGLANGELFF.

The chain couples TRBV5-4 to TRBJ1-3; D not resolved. CDR1 and CDR2 from the germline V gene are SGHNT and YYREEE (reference sequence). CDR3 size: 13 residues. The V and J ends lost 2 bases and 8 bases respectively, with 11 bases between them. CDR3 in DNA: TGTGCCAGCAGCTTTTTGAGGGAGGACACCATATATTTT. Residues: CASSFLREDTIYF.

The rearrangement links TRBV30 to TRBJ2-7; 9 nucleotides agree with TRBD1. Trimming took 2 bases from V and 2 from J; bases not matched to a gene: 4. The CDR3 has 14 residues. Germline V gene data show CDR1 as GTSNPN and CDR2 as SVGIG (reference sequence). As DNA, the CDR3 is TGTGCCTGGAGTTTGGGACAGGGTGCCTACGAGCAGTACTTC. Translating it yields CAWSLGQGAYEQYF.